This T cell receptor (beta chain) was identified during a study of CD8+ T cells in alopecia areata. This CDR3 region has 14 residues. CDR1 and CDR2 (germline): SGDLS, YYNGEE. The V and J ends lost 4 bases and 4 bases, in that order; junction bases with no gene match: 2. Sequencing relied on a cDNA template that was reverse transcribed from extracted RNA. This table comes from immunoSEQ multiplex PCR, and its TCRdb copy is limited to in-frame clones, with some not included. The data show some 130,000 clones, about 60% seen once. Isolation of CD4+ and CD8+ T cells from PBMCs was achieved by sorting. Only one count was recorded for this clone.

The clonotype comes from a human donor with alopecia areata. Here the sequenced sample was CD4+ T cells sorted from blood, taken at week 0. The chain recombines TRBV9 with TRBJ2-1; TRBD2 matches 10 bases. CDR3 DNA sequence: TGTGCCAGCAGCTTTAGCGGGGGGTACAATGAGCAGTTCTTC. Amino acids: CASSFSGGYNEQFF.